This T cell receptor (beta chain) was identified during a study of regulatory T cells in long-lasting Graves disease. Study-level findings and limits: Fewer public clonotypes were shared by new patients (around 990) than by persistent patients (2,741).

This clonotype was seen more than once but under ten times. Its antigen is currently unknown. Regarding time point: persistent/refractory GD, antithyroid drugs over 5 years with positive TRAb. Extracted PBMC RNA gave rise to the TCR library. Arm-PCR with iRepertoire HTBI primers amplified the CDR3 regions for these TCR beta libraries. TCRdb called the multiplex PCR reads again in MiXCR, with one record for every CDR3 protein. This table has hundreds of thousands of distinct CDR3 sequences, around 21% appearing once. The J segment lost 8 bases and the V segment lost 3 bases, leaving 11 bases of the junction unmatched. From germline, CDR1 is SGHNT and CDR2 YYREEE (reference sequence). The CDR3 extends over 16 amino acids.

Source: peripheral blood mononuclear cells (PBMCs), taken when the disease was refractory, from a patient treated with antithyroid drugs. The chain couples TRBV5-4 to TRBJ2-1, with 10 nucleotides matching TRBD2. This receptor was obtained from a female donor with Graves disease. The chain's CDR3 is CASSSPGTSVSDEQFF. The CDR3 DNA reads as TGTGCCAGCAGCTCCCCCGGGACTAGCGTGTCCGATGAGCAGTTCTTC.